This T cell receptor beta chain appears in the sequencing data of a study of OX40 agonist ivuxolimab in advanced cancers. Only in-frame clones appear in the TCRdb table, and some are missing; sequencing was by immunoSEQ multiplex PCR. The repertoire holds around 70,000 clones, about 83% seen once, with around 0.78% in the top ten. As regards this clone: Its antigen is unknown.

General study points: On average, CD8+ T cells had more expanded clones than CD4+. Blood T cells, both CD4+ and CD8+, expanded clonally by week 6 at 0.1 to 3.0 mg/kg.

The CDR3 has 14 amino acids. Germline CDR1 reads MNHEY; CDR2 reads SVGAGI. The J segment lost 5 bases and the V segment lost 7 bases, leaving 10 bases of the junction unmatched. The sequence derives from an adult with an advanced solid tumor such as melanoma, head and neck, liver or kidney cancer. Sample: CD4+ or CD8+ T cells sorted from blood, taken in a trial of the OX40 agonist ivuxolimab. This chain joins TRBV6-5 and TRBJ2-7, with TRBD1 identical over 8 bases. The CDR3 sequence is CASNRQGFSDEQYF. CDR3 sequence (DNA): TGTGCCAGCAACCGACAGGGGTTCTCGGACGAGCAGTACTTC.